This passage covers 6 T cell receptor beta chains from one sample sequenced in a study of CD8 T cells in Susac syndrome. RNA, at roughly 0.5 to 1 ug, was reverse transcribed with random hexamers. One entry per CDR3 protein results from TCRdb running MiXCR on the immunoSEQ multiplex PCR reads. The profile shows some 150,000 distinct CDR3 sequences, around 96% of them singletons. Sequencing was done on a sample of CD8+ T cells from PBMCs. These receptors originate from a human donor with multiple sclerosis.

This chain connects TRBV3-1 to TRBJ2-7; 9 positions match TRBD1. V was clipped by 7 bases and J by 4 bases; unmatched bases: 8. The V gene's germline CDR1 is LGHDT and CDR2 YNNKEL (reference sequence). The CDR3 is 14 residues long. The CDR3 loop reads CASTLKQGAYEQYF. CDR3 DNA: TGTGCCAGCACCTTGAAACAGGGGGCTTACGAGCAGTACTTC.

The V call is TRBV27, the J call TRBJ2-3; TRBD2 is a possible D gene (5 bases). Between the trimmed V and J ends, which lost 3 bases and 1 base, there was a span of 8 bases. There are 14 residues in the CDR3. Germline values: CDR1 MNHEY, CDR2 SMNVEV (reference sequence). The chain's CDR3 is CASSLGAGTDTQYF. In nucleotides, the CDR3 is TGTGCCAGCAGTTTGGGAGCTGGCACAGATACGCAGTATTTT.

CDR3 loop: CASSPGQGVNSPLHF. In nucleotides, the CDR3 is TGTGCCAGCAGTCCCGGACAGGGGGTGAATTCACCCCTCCACTTT. The chain uses TRBV27 and TRBJ1-6; 10 bases line up with TRBD1. CDR3 length: 15 residues. Trimming took 5 bases from V and 7 from J; bases not matched to a gene: 5. Germline CDR1 MNHEY, CDR2 SMNVEV (reference sequence).

This clonotype was seen once. V gene TRBV13 combines with J gene TRBJ2-7, with 8 bases lining up with TRBD1. The V and J ends lost 6 bases and 1 base, in that order; junction bases with no gene match: 5. The CDR3 is made up of 14 amino acids. Germline V CDR1 and CDR2: PRHDT, FYEKMQ (reference sequence). CDR3 loop: CASRPQGASYEQYF. In DNA form, the CDR3 reads TGTGCCAGCAGACCCCAGGGGGCTTCCTACGAGCAGTACTTC. Using reference TRBV13 and TRBJ2-7 for the parts outside the CDR3, the full variable domain is AAGVIQSPRHLIKEKRETATLKCYPIPRHDTVYWYQQGPGQDPQFLISFYEKMQSDKGSIPDRFSAQQFSDYHSELNMSSLELGDSALYFCASRPQGASYEQYFGPGTRLTVT.

The chain couples TRBV13 to TRBJ1-1, with D perhaps TRBD1 (6 bases). V lost 4 bases and J 4 bases, leaving 13 bases between the germline ends. The CDR3 is made up of 14 amino acids. Germline values: CDR1 PRHDT, CDR2 FYEKMQ (reference sequence). This CDR3 reads CASSSAGGFTEAFF. DNA for the CDR3: TGTGCCAGCAGCTCGGCGGGGGGCTTCACTGAAGCTTTCTTT.

V is TRBV20-1 and J is TRBJ1-2; 9 bases are a match to TRBD1. Germline CDR1 reads DFQATT; CDR2 reads SNEGSKA (reference sequence). V shed 1 base, J shed 2 bases, and the junction held 8 bases outside the gene matches. The CDR3 extends over 16 amino acids. In DNA form, the CDR3 reads TGCAGTGCTAGAGCGCCAGGACAGGGGCCAAACTATGGCTACACCTTC. Translating it yields CSARAPGQGPNYGYTF.